The 24 T cell receptor beta chains in this list originate from one sample, sequenced in a study of cytomegalovirus exposure and HLA in healthy donors. The PCR contained 60 Vbeta and 13 Jbeta primers. The table came from immunoSEQ multiplex PCR; TCRdb's copy has only in-frame clones and leaves some out. The table lists 150,000 to 200,000 clones, nearly 80% of them singletons. Material for sequencing was PBMCs. Every receptor here comes from a woman between 40 and 50 years old in good health and CMV-seronegative.

The genes are TRBV5-8 and TRBJ2-7; tentatively, D is TRBD2 (5 bases). Germline CDR1 reads SGHTS; CDR2 reads YDEGEE. Trimming took 0 bases from V and 3 from J, leaving 19 bases between them. The CDR3 contains 17 residues. The DNA for the CDR3 is TGTGCCAGCAGCTTGGCCAAGGAGCGAGACTACGGCTACGAGCAGTACTTC. Translation gives CASSLAKERDYGYEQYF. The full variable domain, completed using reference TRBV5-8 and TRBJ2-7, is EAGVTQSPTHLIKTRGQQATLRCSPISGHTSVYWYQQALGLGLQFLLWYDEGEERNRGNFPPRFSGRQFPNYSSELNVNALELEDSALYLCASSLAKERDYGYEQYFGPGTRLTVT.

This rearrangement joins TRBV21-1 to TRBJ1-4; the table calls TRBD1, which could not be checked here. TRBV21-1 is a pseudogene. The CDR3 is made up of 17 amino acids. CDR3 bases: TGTGCCAGCAGCAAAGACAGGGGGCGCGGTACTAATGAAAAACTGTTTTTT. Translating it yields CASSKDRGRGTNEKLFF.

V is TRBV14 and J is TRBJ2-4; a weak D match, TRBD2 (6 bases). The CDR3 loop spans 12 amino acids. CDR1 and CDR2 (germline): SGHDN, FVKESK. V gave up 4 bases and J gave up 8 bases, with 9 bases separating them. CDR3 amino acids: CASSPGTYIQYF. CDR3 nucleotide sequence: TGTGCCAGCAGCCCAGGGACTTACATTCAGTACTTC.

J is TRBJ2-1 and V is TRBV19, with TRBD2 as a possible D gene (5 bases). The CDR3 sequence is 14 residues long. Trimming shortened V by 2 bases and J by 6 bases, and 11 bases separated the two germline ends. CDR1 and CDR2 (germline): LNHDA, SQIVND (reference sequence). The CDR3 loop is CASSIRDESNEQFF. The DNA of the CDR3 is TGTGCCAGTAGTATACGGGATGAGTCCAATGAGCAGTTCTTC.

The chain employs TRBV5-6 and TRBJ2-1; 8 positions match TRBD2. Trimming at V came to 0 bases and at J to 8 bases, leaving 4 bases not matched to a gene. Germline CDR1 is SGHDT and CDR2 is YYEEEE. The CDR3 has 14 residues. Here the CDR3 DNA reads TGTGCCAGCAGCTTGGTATCGGGGGGGGATGAGCAGTTCTTC. Encoded protein: CASSLVSGGDEQFF.

The chain recombines TRBV28 with TRBJ1-1; a weak D match, TRBD1 (6 bases). Trimming cost V 8 bases and J 0 bases, with 16 bases left between them. The CDR3 is made up of 15 amino acids. Germline assignment: CDR1 MDHEN and CDR2 SYDVKM. The CDR3 here is CASWEVRDMNTEAFF. CDR3 nucleotides: TGTGCCAGCTGGGAAGTCAGGGACATGAACACTGAAGCTTTCTTT. Using reference TRBV28 and TRBJ1-1 for the parts outside the CDR3, the full variable domain is DVKVTQSSRYLVKRTGEKVFLECVQDMDHENMFWYRQDPGLGLRLIYFSYDVKMKEKGDIPEGYSVSREKKERFSLILESASTNQTSMYLCASWEVRDMNTEAFFGQGTRLTVV.

This chain links TRBV19 with TRBJ2-5; D uncertain. The ends were cut back, 5 bases at V and 0 bases at J, with 7 bases in the middle. Germline CDR1 reads LNHDA; CDR2 reads SQIVND (reference sequence). The CDR3 covers 13 residues. The CDR3: CASSSDNQETQYF. In DNA form, the CDR3 reads TGTGCCAGTAGTTCAGACAACCAAGAGACCCAGTACTTC.

CDR3 region: CASSLVAPHTGELFF. For the CDR3, the DNA is TGTGCCAGCAGTTTGGTAGCGCCGCACACCGGGGAGCTGTTTTTT. The chain employs TRBV27 and TRBJ2-2, with a weak D call TRBD2 (5 bases). V was trimmed by 3 bases and J by 3 bases, leaving 11 bases between them. The CDR3 consists of 15 residues. CDR1 and CDR2 from the germline V gene are MNHEY and SMNVEV (reference sequence).

The chain's CDR3 is CASRGDTTYGYTF. The DNA for the CDR3 is TGTGCCAGTAGGGGTGACACCACCTATGGCTACACCTTC. The chain carries TRBV19 and TRBJ1-2; D is undetermined. CDR3 size: 13 residues. Trimming cost V 6 bases and J 4 bases, with 12 bases left between them. From germline, CDR1 is LNHDA and CDR2 SQIVND (reference sequence).

This chain uses TRBV11-2 with TRBJ1-2; 10 bases are shared with TRBD1. J lost 7 bases, V lost 6 bases, and 5 bases had no gene match. The CDR3 contains 13 residues. Germline V gene data show CDR1 as SGHAT and CDR2 as FQNNGV. The CDR3 is CASSGTGVGGYTF. DNA of the CDR3: TGTGCCAGCAGTGGGACAGGGGTAGGTGGCTACACCTTC.

Note on this clone: One end of the junction is discordant with germline, which a read error may explain. The chain combines TRBV7-9 with TRBJ2-3; 13 bases are shared with TRBD2. Germline-derived CDR1 and CDR2 are SEHNR and FQNEAQ (reference sequence). The CDR3 length is 16 residues. DNA of the CDR3: TGTTCCAGCAGCACACCACTAGCGGGAGGGCCGGATACGCAGTATTTT. It encodes CSSSTPLAGGPDTQYF.

This sequence joins TRBV4-2 and TRBJ1-1; 8 bases agree with TRBD1. The CDR3 is made up of 15 amino acids. Germline V CDR1 and CDR2: LGHNA, YNFKEQ. V shed 1 base, J shed 5 bases, and the junction held 6 bases outside the gene matches. This CDR3 reads CASSQGQGAVTEAFF. DNA of the CDR3: TGTGCCAGCAGCCAAGGCCAGGGGGCAGTAACTGAAGCTTTCTTT.

The V and J genes are TRBV6-5 and TRBJ2-3, with TRBD1 matching over 9 bases. The CDR3 contains 14 residues. J gave up 8 bases and V 0 bases, and 3 bases lay outside the gene matches. Germline V CDR1 and CDR2: MNHEY, SVGAGI. The CDR3, as DNA: TGTGCCAGCAGTTACTCGAAGGGACAGGGTACGCAGTATTTT. Translating it yields CASSYSKGQGTQYF.

The chain recombines TRBV6-5 with TRBJ1-2, with 7 bases fitting TRBD1. The CDR3 length is 13 residues. V was pared by 6 bases and J by 1 base, with 2 bases of the junction left unmatched. Germline CDR1 reads MNHEY; CDR2 reads SVGAGI. As DNA, the CDR3 is TGTGCCAGCAGGGGGGACAGTAACTATGGCTACACCTTC. Its translation: CASRGDSNYGYTF.

The rearrangement links TRBV7-9 to TRBJ1-4, with TRBD1 as a possible D gene (5 bases). Germline assignment: CDR1 SEHNR and CDR2 FQNEAQ (reference sequence). The CDR3 totals 14 residues. Trimming cost V 5 bases and J 5 bases, with 12 bases left between them. The CDR3 sequence: CASSETAANEKLFF. DNA for the CDR3: TGTGCCAGCAGCGAGACAGCAGCAAATGAAAAACTGTTTTTT.

This chain links TRBV11-3 with TRBJ2-2; 7 nucleotides line up with TRBD2. V was pared by 3 bases and J by 4 bases, with 5 bases of the junction left unmatched. In germline, CDR1 is SGHNT, CDR2 YENEEA. The CDR3 is 15 residues long. CDR3 sequence reads: CASSLTSLGTGELFF. The CDR3 DNA reads TGTGCCAGCAGCTTGACTAGCTTGGGCACCGGGGAGCTGTTTTTT. Drawing the rest from reference TRBV11-3 and TRBJ2-2, the complete variable domain is EAGVVQSPRYKIIEKKQPVAFWCNPISGHNTLYWYLQNLGQGPELLIRYENEEAVDDSQLPKDRFSAERLKGVDSTLKIQPAELGDSAVYLCASSLTSLGTGELFFGEGSRLTVL.

Only a few counts were recorded for this clone. This rearrangement joins TRBV19 to TRBJ2-7; possibly TRBD2 for D (6 bases). CDR3 length equals 13 residues. The V and J ends lost 4 bases and 4 bases respectively, with 11 bases between them. Per the germline V gene, CDR1 is LNHDA and CDR2 is SQIVND (reference sequence). CDR3 region: CASSNEGGYEQYF. The CDR3 bases are TGTGCCAGTAGTAATGAGGGAGGTTACGAGCAGTACTTC.

The V gene is TRBV11-2, the J gene TRBJ2-3; TRBD2 aligns across 9 bases. Per the germline V gene, CDR1 is SGHAT and CDR2 is FQNNGV. The junction had 9 bases not matched to a gene; V was cut back by 1 base and J by 10 bases. This CDR3 is 15 amino acids long. CDR3 nucleotides: TGTGCCAGCAGCTTAGGCGGGGGGGCAGTGTCGGCGCAGTATTTT. Translation gives CASSLGGGAVSAQYF.

The rearrangement joins TRBV5-5 to TRBJ2-7; D perhaps matches TRBD1 (6 bases). V dropped 4 bases and J dropped 4 bases, with 15 bases sitting between them. Germline-derived CDR1 and CDR2 are SGHKS and YYEKEE (reference sequence). CDR3 size: 14 residues. CDR3 bases: TGTGCCAGCAGCACCCAGGGGACCGGGTACGAGCAGTACTTC. Its protein is CASSTQGTGYEQYF.

The table lists this clone with a few counts. The chain uses TRBV4-1 and TRBJ2-7; 8 positions match TRBD2. Germline assignment: CDR1 MGHRA and CDR2 YSYEKL. The CDR3 runs 15 residues. With 6 bases clipped from V and 6 bases from J, the junction kept 13 bases outside the gene matches. The CDR3 loop is CASRATSGLAFEQYF. CDR3 nucleotide sequence: TGCGCCAGCAGAGCAACCTCCGGACTAGCCTTCGAGCAGTACTTC.

V is TRBV27 and J is TRBJ2-7; TRBD2 matches at 7 bases. V dropped 8 bases and J dropped 0; count of bases not matched to a gene: 4. The CDR3 has 13 residues. The germline V gene has CDR1 MNHEY and CDR2 SMNVEV (reference sequence). For the CDR3, the DNA is TGTGCCAGCCTCGGGGACTACTCCTACGAGCAGTACTTC. Amino acid sequence: CASLGDYSYEQYF.

This rearrangement joins TRBV10-3 to TRBJ1-6; TRBD1 is a possible D gene (6 bases). The CDR3 consists of 14 residues. The V gene's germline CDR1 is ENHRY and CDR2 SYGVKD. V dropped 10 bases and J dropped 7 bases, with 17 bases sitting between them. The CDR3 DNA sequence: TGTGCCACCGGGTGGGGGCAGAAAAATTCACCCCTCCACTTT. Protein sequence: CATGWGQKNSPLHF.

V and J are TRBV7-3 and TRBJ2-6, with TRBD1 identical over 11 bases. Per germline, CDR1 SGHTA and CDR2 FQGTGA. The CDR3 extends over 19 amino acids. Losses at the gene ends were 4 bases for V and 0 bases for J; bases not matched to a gene: 8. CDR3 in amino acids: CASSYSRTGGSSGANVLTF. DNA of the CDR3: TGTGCCAGCAGCTACTCACGGACAGGGGGCAGCTCTGGGGCCAACGTCCTGACTTTC.

This clone came up once. The rearrangement uses TRBV28 and TRBJ2-1; 9 bases fit TRBD1. CDR1 MDHEN and CDR2 SYDVKM come from the germline V gene. Germline trimming cut 3 bases from V and 8 bases from J; bases unmatched to any gene: 5. This CDR3 spans 14 amino acids. The CDR3 spells CASSLTGGLHEQFF. CDR3 nucleotides: TGTGCCAGCAGTTTGACAGGGGGGTTACATGAGCAGTTCTTC. Using reference TRBV28 and TRBJ2-1 for the parts outside the CDR3, the full variable domain is DVKVTQSSRYLVKRTGEKVFLECVQDMDHENMFWYRQDPGLGLRLIYFSYDVKMKEKGDIPEGYSVSREKKERFSLILESASTNQTSMYLCASSLTGGLHEQFFGPGTRLTVL.